The clone carrying this T cell receptor (beta chain) showed up just once. PCR primers comprised 60 Vbeta and 13 Jbeta primers. Method: immunoSEQ multiplex PCR; TCRdb's copy keeps in-frame clones and lacks some. The sample shows 130,000 to 150,000 clones, around 79% of them seen only once. This entry is derived from a study of cytomegalovirus exposure and HLA in healthy donors. Trimming removed 1 base from V and 3 bases from J, with 10 bases in between. The CDR3 has 14 amino acids. Germline CDR1 SGHNT, CDR2 YENEEA. The chain couples TRBV11-3 to TRBJ2-7; no definite D call. The sequenced sample consisted of PBMCs. This TCR came from a male donor in good health and CMV-seronegative. The CDR3 spells CASSLGRHGYEQYF. The CDR3 region has the DNA TGTGCCAGCAGCTTAGGCCGACACGGCTACGAGCAGTACTTC. Complete variable domain (other parts from reference TRBV11-3 and TRBJ2-7): EAGVVQSPRYKIIEKKQPVAFWCNPISGHNTLYWYLQNLGQGPELLIRYENEEAVDDSQLPKDRFSAERLKGVDSTLKIQPAELGDSAVYLCASSLGRHGYEQYFGPGTRLTVT.